This T cell receptor (beta chain) originates from a study of Graves' ophthalmopathy and Graves' hyperthyroidism (dated by TCRdb to the late 2010s). About the full investigation: Hyperthyroidism was considered stable if no progression to ophthalmopathy occurred within 18 months of follow-up. Following sample collection, hyperthyroidism patients were given methimazole at a starting dose of 30 mg daily, and ophthalmopathy patients were given high-dose intravenous methylprednisolone. An independent validation cohort comprised 18 hyperthyroidism patients and over 15 patients who later progressed from hyperthyroidism to ophthalmopathy. In 6 or 7 hyperthyroidism patients, T-cell repertoires of thyroid tissue and blood were compared. To explore V-J signatures that distinguish ophthalmopathy from hyperthyroidism, a discovery set of about a hundred patients was enrolled, made up of 40 to 45 with ophthalmopathy and 57 with stable hyperthyroidism. In total, approximately 140 blood samples were TCR-sequenced: some 40 ophthalmopathy, around 75 hyperthyroidism and around 17 hyperthyroidism-to-ophthalmopathy patients. To tell Graves' ophthalmopathy apart from Graves' hyperthyroidism, and to predict which patients would progress to ophthalmopathy, the study relied on TCR beta repertoire signatures. Beyond this particular receptor, the publication reports: Among expanded thyroid clonotypes with frequency above 0.001, most also showed up in blood, which suggests that blood repertoires may reflect the thyroid immune response. In validation, the model predicted ophthalmopathy progression with more than 55% sensitivity and roughly 72% specificity; some 13 predicted patients were CT-confirmed with GO in a median of roughly 6.8 months. Sample size was not predetermined statistically, and investigators were not blinded to group allocation. The 13-signature model separated ophthalmopathy from stable hyperthyroidism with 85% to 90% sensitivity and less than 83% specificity in cross-validation, and 80%/75% in the test set.

TCR beta CDR3 regions were amplified from RNA transcripts for repertoire sequencing. A first-round RT-PCR used HTBI primers with the Qiagen OneStep RT-PCR kit, followed by a second-round multiplex PCR, size selection and purification. Libraries were sequenced paired-end with 100 bp reads on an Illumina HiSeq2000. Regarding the original processing steps: SOAPnuke was used to process the reads, throwing out any read that had adapters, had uncalled bases, had a mean Phred below 15, or lacked an exact constant-primer or identifier match. COPE v1.2.5 was used to merge the high-quality paired reads. Each unique nucleotide sequence was treated as a clonotype, and MiTCR v1.1 was used to align the clonotypes to the IMGT TRB V, D and J references. Only V-J combinations with frequency above 0.0001 were analysed, covering approximately 99% of repertoires. A TCR clonal expansion and chaos score per V-J combination was defined as the ratio of F50 clonal expansion to chaos observed in the TCRdist matrix. Features were reduced by Welch's t-statistics and random forest to 10 to 15 V-J combinations, which fed a naive Bayes classifier. The Morisita-Horn index was used to measure how similar the thyroid and blood repertoires were. Through fastp at Q25 and MiXCR, TCRdb rebuilt clones from the public reads, retaining in-frame beta chains. Every CDR3 protein is listed once, alongside the most common genes and DNA of its rows. The authors' filters were not applied to this entry. Counted in this sample were around 1.1 million distinct CDR3 sequences; about 35% of them appeared once. Jointly, the top ten make up 11% of the sample.

Hyperthyroidism patients were newly diagnosed, were aged 18 to 65 years, and had a disease duration under 2 months. Patients were excluded if they had other autoimmune diseases, uncontrolled infections, pregnancy or lactation. Clinical symptoms, serum thyroxine, TRAb, thyroid ultrasound and orbital computed tomography formed the basis of the diagnosis. Total RNA was extracted with Trizol reagent and quality-checked on an Agilent 2100 Bioanalyzer. As regards this clonotype: Its binding antigen is unknown. Base qualities are missing; no much larger clone stands one base away.

The material sequenced was peripheral blood or thyroid tissue (not recorded which). This TCR derives from an adult man with Graves' hyperthyroidism.

In nucleotide form, the sequence is TGTGCCAGTAGCACCGGGACTGGCGAGGGAGAGACCCAGTACTTC. Its product reads: CASSTGTGEGETQYF. The rearranged chain carries TRBV19 and TRBJ2-5; tentative D gene TRBD2, with 6 bases matching. Taken from the germline V gene (reference sequence), the CDR1 and CDR2 loops are LNHDA and SQIVND. V loses 6 bases of germline sequence and J loses 4 bases, and the interval between the two ends is 18 bases. Including the terminal cysteine and phenylalanine, the CDR3 comprises 15 residues. CDR3 DNA only is kept here, 45 bases in frame from base 1. Joined to the reference TRBV19 and TRBJ2-5 proteins, this CDR3 gives the full variable domain: DGGITQSPKYLFRKEGQNVTLSCEQNLNHDAMYWYRQDPGQGLRLIYYSQIVNDFQKGDIAEGYSVSREKKESFPLTVTSAQKNPTAFYLCASSTGTGEGETQYFGPGTRLLVL.